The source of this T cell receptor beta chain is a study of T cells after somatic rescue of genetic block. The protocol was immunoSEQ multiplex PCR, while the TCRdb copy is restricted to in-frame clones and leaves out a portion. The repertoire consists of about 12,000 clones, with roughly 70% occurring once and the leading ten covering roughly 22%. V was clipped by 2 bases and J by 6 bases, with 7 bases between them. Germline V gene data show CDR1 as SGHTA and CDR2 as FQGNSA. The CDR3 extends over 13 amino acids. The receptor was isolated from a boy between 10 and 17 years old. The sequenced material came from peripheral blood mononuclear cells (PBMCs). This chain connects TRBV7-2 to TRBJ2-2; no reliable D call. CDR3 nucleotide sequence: TGTGCCAGCAGCTTATCCGGGTCCGGGGAGCTGTTTTTT. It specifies CASSLSGSGELFF. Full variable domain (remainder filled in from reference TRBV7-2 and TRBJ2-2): GAGVSQSPSNKVTEKGKDVELRCDPISGHTALYWYRQSLGQGLEFLIYFQGNSAPDKSGLPSDRFSAERTGGSVSTLTIQRTQQEDSAVYLCASSLSGSGELFFGEGSRLTVL.